The clone carrying this TCR beta chain was seen more than once but under ten times. This was a deep-level run. Method: immunoSEQ multiplex PCR; TCRdb's copy keeps in-frame clones and lacks some. The sample lists fewer than 550,000 clones; nearly 80% were seen once. This sample is part of a study of shared clonotypes between healthy human individuals. Looked up from germline, CDR1 is MGHRA and CDR2 is YSYEKL. Losses at the gene ends were 4 bases for V and 2 bases for J; bases not matched to a gene: 21. The CDR3 extends over 20 amino acids. Only Caucasian adults living in Nashville, Tennessee made up the donor group.

The receptor was derived from a woman aged 40-49 years in good health. Some clones in this sample may be carry-over from other donors' samples. The rearrangement uses TRBV4-1 and TRBJ2-3; 7 bases are shared with TRBD2. The specimen was PBMCs. CDR3 coding DNA: TGCGCCAGCAGCCCAGAAGAGGCTACCATAGCGGGTCCTGACACAGATACGCAGTATTTT. It encodes CASSPEEATIAGPDTDTQYF.